One and the same sample provided the 14 T cell receptor beta chains below, sequenced in a study of blood T cell repertoires in COVID-19. Method: immunoSEQ multiplex PCR; TCRdb's copy keeps in-frame clones and lacks some. The sample lists nearly 350,000 clones, about 93% occurring once. Sequencing was done on a sample of peripheral blood. The receptor set was obtained from a woman aged 18-35 years who had recovered from COVID-19.

V is TRBV5-4 and J is TRBJ1-1; D ambiguous. The V end lost 0 bases, the J end lost 13 bases, and 13 bases lay between the germline ends. CDR1 and CDR2 from the germline V gene are SGHNT and YYREEE (reference sequence). The CDR3 totals 12 residues. The CDR3 DNA reads as TGTGCCAGCAGCTTGGGTACAGAGGGAGTTTTCTTT. Amino acids: CASSLGTEGVFF. The whole variable domain, filled in from reference TRBV5-4 and TRBJ1-1, reads ETGVTQSPTHLIKTRGQQVTLRCSSQSGHNTVSWYQQALGQGPQFIFQYYREEENGRGNFPPRFSGLQFPNYSSELNVNALELDDSALYLCASSLGTEGVFFGQGTRLTVV.

The chain links TRBV10-3 to TRBJ2-5; 8 bases are a match to TRBD1. After removal of 2 bases from V and 10 bases from J, the junction contained 3 bases not matched to a gene. The germline V gene encodes CDR1 ENHRY and CDR2 SYGVKD. CDR3 size: 12 residues. In nucleotides, the CDR3 is TGTGCCATCAGTGAGCCCGGGACAGGCCAGTACTTC. The encoded protein is CAISEPGTGQYF.

This chain joins TRBV7-9 and TRBJ1-2, with D hard to call. Trimming took 3 bases from V and 8 from J, leaving 19 bases between them. Germline CDR1 and CDR2: SEHNR and FQNEAQ (reference sequence). The CDR3 runs 15 residues. Written as DNA, the CDR3 is TGTGCCAGCAGCTTCACAAAGGCGGGCTCTGCGGGCTACACCTTC. Its translation: CASSFTKAGSAGYTF.

In regard to this clone: Germline and junction disagree at one end, which may indicate a read error. This chain uses TRBV7-2 with TRBJ2-1, with D maybe TRBD2 (8 bases). Germline V gene sequence: CDR1 SGHTA, CDR2 FQGNSA. This CDR3 is 12 amino acids long. CDR3 bases: TGTGCCAGCAGCTTCCCCCGGGGGGGACAGATCTTC. Protein sequence: CASSFPRGGQIF.

The rearrangement links TRBV6-2 or TRBV6-3 to TRBJ1-5; D is unresolved. This CDR3 has 15 residues. Germline lookup yields CDR1 MNHEY and CDR2 SVGEGT. V was pared by 0 bases and J by 0 bases, with 6 bases between. The CDR3 loop is CASSYSWASNQPQHF. The CDR3 DNA follows: TGTGCCAGCAGTTACTCATGGGCTAGCAATCAGCCCCAGCATTTT.

This chain connects TRBV10-3 to TRBJ1-2, with 8 bases matching TRBD1. The CDR3 is made up of 14 amino acids. The junction had 5 bases not matched to a gene; V was cut back by 6 bases and J by 2 bases. Per germline, CDR1 ENHRY and CDR2 SYGVKD. The CDR3 coding sequence is TGTGCCATCAGATCGGACAGGGAGAACTATGGCTACACCTTC. Its protein is CAIRSDRENYGYTF.

This chain uses TRBV7-9 with TRBJ2-7; 7 nucleotides line up with TRBD1. Germline CDR1 SEHNR, CDR2 FQNEAQ (reference sequence). The junction had 0 bases not matched to a gene; V was cut back by 4 bases and J by 0 bases. The CDR3 covers 13 residues. Here the CDR3 reads CASSWDSSYEQYV. In DNA form, the CDR3 reads TGTGCCAGCAGCTGGGACAGCTCCTACGAGCAGTACGTC.

The rearrangement joins TRBV11-3 to TRBJ2-3, with 10 bases identical to TRBD2. Trimming removed 6 bases from V and 4 bases from J; junction bases left unmatched: 13. Germline assignment: CDR1 SGHNT and CDR2 YENEEA. CDR3 length: 17 residues. The CDR3 coding sequence is TGTGCCAGCAGTCCTCCGGTTGATAGCGGGAGGCCAGATACGCAGTATTTT. Encoded protein: CASSPPVDSGRPDTQYF.

CDR3 sequence: CASTGGGETQYF. CDR3 DNA sequence: TGTGCCAGCACCGGCGGGGGAGAGACCCAGTACTTC. The rearrangement links TRBV12-3 or TRBV12-4 to TRBJ2-5; TRBD2 matches 7 bases. Trimming removed 7 bases from V and 4 bases from J; junction bases left unmatched: 3. The CDR3 is made up of 12 amino acids.

The V call is TRBV30, the J call TRBJ1-1; D unresolved. Trimming removed 4 bases at V and 1 base at J, with 7 bases between. Germline values: CDR1 GTSNPN, CDR2 SVGIG (reference sequence). The CDR3 has 12 residues. The CDR3 region is CAWTEGNTEAFF. The CDR3 nucleotides read TGTGCCTGGACGGAGGGGAACACTGAAGCTTTCTTT.

In its sample, this clone was seen once. The chain uses TRBV12-5 and TRBJ1-4, with unresolved D. The V gene's germline CDR1 is LGHNT and CDR2 FRNRAP. With 6 bases removed from V and 0 bases from J, the gap between germline ends came to 14 bases. The CDR3 has 16 residues. The chain's CDR3 is CASGVTISATNEKLFF. CDR3 nucleotides: TGTGCTAGTGGGGTCACTATATCTGCAACTAATGAAAAACTGTTTTTT. Complete variable domain (other parts from reference TRBV12-5 and TRBJ1-4): DARVTQTPRHKVTEMGQEVTMRCQPILGHNTVFWYRQTMMQGLELLAYFRNRAPLDDSGMPKDRFSAEMPDATLATLKIQPSEPRDSAVYFCASGVTISATNEKLFFGSGTQLSVL.

The V call is TRBV6-5, the J call TRBJ2-1, with TRBD1 identical over 8 bases. V lost 6 bases and J lost 8; bases outside the gene matches: 12. The CDR3 is 15 residues long. Germline CDR1 reads MNHEY; CDR2 reads SVGAGI. CDR3: CASSTIVGQGYEQFF. In DNA form, the CDR3 reads TGTGCCAGCAGCACAATTGTCGGACAGGGCTATGAGCAGTTCTTC.

The chain carries TRBV29-1 and TRBJ1-1, with D possibly TRBD1 on 6 matching bases. The CDR3 sequence is 16 residues long. Germline loops: CDR1 SQVTM, CDR2 ANQGSEA. The CDR3 protein is CSAKGQGIPMNTEAFF. Here the CDR3 DNA reads TGCAGTGCCAAAGGGCAGGGGATCCCCATGAACACTGAAGCTTTCTTT.

The chain links TRBV5-1 to TRBJ2-3; TRBD2 matches 8 bases. The V gene's germline CDR1 is SGHRS and CDR2 YFSETQ. The CDR3 has 17 amino acids. Germline trimming cut 1 base from V and 3 bases from J; bases unmatched to any gene: 10. This chain's CDR3 is CASSLRVAGWKTDTQYF. CDR3 sequence (DNA): TGCGCCAGCAGCTTGAGAGTAGCGGGATGGAAGACAGATACGCAGTATTTT.